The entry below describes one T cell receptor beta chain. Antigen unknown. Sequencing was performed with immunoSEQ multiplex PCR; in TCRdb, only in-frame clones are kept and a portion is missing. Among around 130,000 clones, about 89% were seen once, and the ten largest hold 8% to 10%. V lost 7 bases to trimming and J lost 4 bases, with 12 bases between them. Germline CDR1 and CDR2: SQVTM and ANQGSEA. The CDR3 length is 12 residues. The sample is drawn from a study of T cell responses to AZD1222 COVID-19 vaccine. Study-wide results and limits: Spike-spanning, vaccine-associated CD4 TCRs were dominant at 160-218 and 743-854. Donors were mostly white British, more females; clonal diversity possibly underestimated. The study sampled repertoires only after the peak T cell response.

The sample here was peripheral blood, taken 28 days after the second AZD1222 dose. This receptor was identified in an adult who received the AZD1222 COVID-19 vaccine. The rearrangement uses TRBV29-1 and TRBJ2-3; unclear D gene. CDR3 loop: CSARTEADTQYF. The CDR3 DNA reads TGCAGCGCCCGGACCGAGGCAGATACGCAGTATTTT.